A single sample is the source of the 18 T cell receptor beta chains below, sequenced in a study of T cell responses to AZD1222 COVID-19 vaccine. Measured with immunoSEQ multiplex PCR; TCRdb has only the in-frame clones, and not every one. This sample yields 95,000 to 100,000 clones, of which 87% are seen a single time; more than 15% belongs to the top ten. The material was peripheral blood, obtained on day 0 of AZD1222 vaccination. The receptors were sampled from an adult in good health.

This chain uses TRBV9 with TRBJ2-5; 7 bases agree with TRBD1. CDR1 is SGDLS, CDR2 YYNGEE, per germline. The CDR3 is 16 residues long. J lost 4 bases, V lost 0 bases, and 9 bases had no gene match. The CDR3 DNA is TGTGCCAGCAGCGTAGCATCACAGGGGATCTCAGAGACCCAGTACTTC. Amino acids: CASSVASQGISETQYF.

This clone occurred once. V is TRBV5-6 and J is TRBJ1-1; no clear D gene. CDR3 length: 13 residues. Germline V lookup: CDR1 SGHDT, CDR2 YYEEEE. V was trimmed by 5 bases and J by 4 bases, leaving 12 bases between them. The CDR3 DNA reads TGTGCCAGCAGTTTCGGACGGGGCACTGAAGCTTTCTTT. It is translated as CASSFGRGTEAFF.

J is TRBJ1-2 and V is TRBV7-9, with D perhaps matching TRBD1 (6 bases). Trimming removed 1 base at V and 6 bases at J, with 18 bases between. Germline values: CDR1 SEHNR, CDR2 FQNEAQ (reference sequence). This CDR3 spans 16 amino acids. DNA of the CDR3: TGTGCCAGCAGCTTAGGAACAGGGACCACCTTGAATGGCTACACCTTC. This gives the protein CASSLGTGTTLNGYTF.

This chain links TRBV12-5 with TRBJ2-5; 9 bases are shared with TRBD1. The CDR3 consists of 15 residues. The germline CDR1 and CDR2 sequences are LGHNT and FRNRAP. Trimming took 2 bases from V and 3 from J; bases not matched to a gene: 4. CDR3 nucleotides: TGTGCTAGTGGTTTGCCGGGACAGGGAAAAGAGACCCAGTACTTC. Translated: CASGLPGQGKETQYF.

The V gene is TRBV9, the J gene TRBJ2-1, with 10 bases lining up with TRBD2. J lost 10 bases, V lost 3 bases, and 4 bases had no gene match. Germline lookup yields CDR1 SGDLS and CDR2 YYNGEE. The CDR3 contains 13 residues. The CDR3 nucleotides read TGTGCCAGCAGCGCCCTAGCGGGAGACGAGCAGTTCTTC. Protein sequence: CASSALAGDEQFF.

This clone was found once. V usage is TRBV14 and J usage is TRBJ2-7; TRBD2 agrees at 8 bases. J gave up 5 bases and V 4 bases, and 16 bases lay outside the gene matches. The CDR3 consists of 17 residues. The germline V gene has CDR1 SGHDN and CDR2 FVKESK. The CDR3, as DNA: TGTGCCAGCAGCCGGGACCTAGCGGGCGGGAGCTTCGACGAGCAGTACTTC. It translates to CASSRDLAGGSFDEQYF.

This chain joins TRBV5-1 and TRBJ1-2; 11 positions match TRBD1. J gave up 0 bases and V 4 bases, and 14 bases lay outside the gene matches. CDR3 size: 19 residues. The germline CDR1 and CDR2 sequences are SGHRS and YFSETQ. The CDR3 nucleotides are TGCGCCAGCAGCCCACGCGGGACAGGGGGTAATCTTTCTAACTATGGCTACACCTTC. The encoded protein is CASSPRGTGGNLSNYGYTF.

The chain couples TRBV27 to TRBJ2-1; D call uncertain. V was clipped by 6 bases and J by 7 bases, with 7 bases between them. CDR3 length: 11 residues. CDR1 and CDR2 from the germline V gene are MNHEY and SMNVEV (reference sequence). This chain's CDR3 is CASSRTNEQFF. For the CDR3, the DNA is TGTGCCAGCAGCAGGACGAATGAGCAGTTCTTC.

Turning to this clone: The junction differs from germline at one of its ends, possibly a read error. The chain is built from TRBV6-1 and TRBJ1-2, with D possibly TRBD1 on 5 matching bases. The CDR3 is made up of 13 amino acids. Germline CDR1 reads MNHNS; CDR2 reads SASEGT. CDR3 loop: CASSEGERDGYTF. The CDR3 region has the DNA TGTGCCAGCAGCGAAGGGGAGAGGGATGGCTACACCTTC.

The DNA for the CDR3 is TGTGCCAGCAGCTTCTGGGACAGGATAGAGCAGTACTTC. Translating it yields CASSFWDRIEQYF. This rearrangement joins TRBV5-6 to TRBJ2-7, with 8 bases fitting TRBD1. The CDR3 is 13 amino acids. Germline V gene data show CDR1 as SGHDT and CDR2 as YYEEEE. V lost 2 bases and J lost 7; bases outside the gene matches: 5.

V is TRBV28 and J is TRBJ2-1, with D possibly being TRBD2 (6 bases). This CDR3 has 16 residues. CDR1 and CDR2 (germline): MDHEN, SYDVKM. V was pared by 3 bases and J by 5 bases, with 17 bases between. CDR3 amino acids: CASSFFDGSLDNEQFF. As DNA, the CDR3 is TGTGCCAGCAGTTTCTTCGACGGGAGTCTTGACAATGAGCAGTTCTTC. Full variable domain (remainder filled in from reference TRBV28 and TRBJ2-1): DVKVTQSSRYLVKRTGEKVFLECVQDMDHENMFWYRQDPGLGLRLIYFSYDVKMKEKGDIPEGYSVSREKKERFSLILESASTNQTSMYLCASSFFDGSLDNEQFFGPGTRLTVL.

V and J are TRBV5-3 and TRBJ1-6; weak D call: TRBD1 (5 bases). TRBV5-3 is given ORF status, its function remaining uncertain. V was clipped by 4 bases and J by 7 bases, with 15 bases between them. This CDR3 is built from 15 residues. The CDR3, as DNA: TGTGCCAGAAGCCCCTGTGGGGACTTGAATTCACCCCTCCACTTT. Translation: CARSPCGDLNSPLHF.

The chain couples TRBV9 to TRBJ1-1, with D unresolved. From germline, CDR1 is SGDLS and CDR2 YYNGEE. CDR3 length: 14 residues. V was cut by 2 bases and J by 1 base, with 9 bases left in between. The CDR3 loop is CASSVGRGNTEAFF. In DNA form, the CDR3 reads TGTGCCAGCAGCGTTGGACGGGGGAACACTGAAGCTTTCTTT.

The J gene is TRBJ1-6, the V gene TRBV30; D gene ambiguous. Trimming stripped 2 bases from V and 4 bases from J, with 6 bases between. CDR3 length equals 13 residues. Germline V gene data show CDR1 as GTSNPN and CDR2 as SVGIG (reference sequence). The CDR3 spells CAWSQTYNSPLHF. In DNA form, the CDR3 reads TGTGCCTGGAGTCAGACATATAATTCACCCCTCCACTTT.

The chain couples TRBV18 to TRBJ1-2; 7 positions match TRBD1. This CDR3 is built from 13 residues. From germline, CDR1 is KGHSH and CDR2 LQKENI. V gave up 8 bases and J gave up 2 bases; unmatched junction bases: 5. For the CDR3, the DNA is TGTGCCAGCAGAGACAGGGTGAACTATGGCTACACCTTC. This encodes CASRDRVNYGYTF.

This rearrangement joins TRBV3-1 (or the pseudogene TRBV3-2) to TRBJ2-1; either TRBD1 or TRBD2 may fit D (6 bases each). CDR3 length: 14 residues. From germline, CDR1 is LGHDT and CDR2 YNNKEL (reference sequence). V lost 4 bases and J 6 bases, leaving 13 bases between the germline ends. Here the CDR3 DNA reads TGTGCCAGCAGCCCCTCGCCGGGGGCCAATGAGCAGTTCTTC. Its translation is CASSPSPGANEQFF.

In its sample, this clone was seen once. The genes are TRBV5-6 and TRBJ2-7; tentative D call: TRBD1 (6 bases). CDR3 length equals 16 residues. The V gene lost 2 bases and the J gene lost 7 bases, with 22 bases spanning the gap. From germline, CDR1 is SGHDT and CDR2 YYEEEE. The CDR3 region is CASSFFSGTPRGEQYF. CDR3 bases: TGTGCCAGCAGCTTTTTTTCCGGGACCCCCAGGGGAGAGCAGTACTTC.

CDR3 nucleotides: TGTGCCAGCAGCTTCATGGCCCTCTTCCGGAAAAACACTGAAGCTTTCTTT. This sequence encodes CASSFMALFRKNTEAFF. The chain employs TRBV7-6 and TRBJ1-1; D call uncertain. Germline lookup yields CDR1 SGHVS and CDR2 FNYEAQ. The length of the CDR3 is 17 residues. The V end lost 3 bases, the J end lost 2 bases, and 19 bases lay between the germline ends.